Presented here are 27 T cell receptor beta chains from one specimen sequenced in a study of blood T cell repertoires in COVID-19. Some clones are missing from TCRdb's copy, which holds only in-frame ones; the method was immunoSEQ multiplex PCR. The table records approximately 190,000 clones, around 83% of them present only once. The specimen was peripheral blood. These receptors were taken from a woman aged 40 to 50 with acute or convalescent COVID-19.

This clone was seen repeatedly, ten times or more. V gene TRBV4-2 combines with J gene TRBJ2-6; D uncertain. Trimming left V 0 bases short and J 0 bases short, with 6 bases between. Germline V CDR1 and CDR2: LGHNA, YNFKEQ. The CDR3 totals 16 residues. CDR3 amino acids: CASSQDLSSGANVLTF. The CDR3 DNA follows: TGTGCCAGCAGCCAAGATCTCAGCTCTGGGGCCAACGTCCTGACTTTC.

The chain links TRBV6-2 or TRBV6-3 to TRBJ1-1; D may be TRBD1 (5 bases). Germline lookup yields CDR1 MNHEY and CDR2 SVGEGT. V was clipped by 0 bases and J by 3 bases, with 14 bases between them. This CDR3 spans 16 amino acids. CDR3: CASSYSYKGLDTEAFF. The CDR3 DNA sequence: TGTGCCAGCAGTTACTCGTACAAGGGGCTTGACACTGAAGCTTTCTTT.

The rearrangement links TRBV9 to TRBJ2-7, with TRBD1 matching 7 bases. The CDR3 covers 14 residues. Germline V gene lookup returns CDR1 SGDLS and CDR2 YYNGEE. The junction had 3 bases not matched to a gene; V was cut back by 3 bases and J by 0 bases. This chain's CDR3 is CASSDGTVSYEQYF. CDR3 DNA: TGTGCCAGCAGCGATGGGACAGTCTCCTACGAGCAGTACTTC.

The V and J genes are TRBV10-3 and TRBJ2-5; 7 nucleotides line up with TRBD1. The J segment lost 0 bases and the V segment lost 6 bases, leaving 1 base of the junction unmatched. Germline V gene data show CDR1 as ENHRY and CDR2 as SYGVKD. There are 13 residues in the CDR3. The CDR3 protein is CAIRGTDQETQYF. The CDR3 DNA reads TGTGCCATCAGGGGGACAGACCAAGAGACCCAGTACTTC.

This clone was counted only a few times. The rearrangement uses TRBV27 and TRBJ1-4, with TRBD1 matching over 8 bases. Trimming removed 3 bases from V and 7 bases from J; junction bases left unmatched: 10. From germline, CDR1 is MNHEY and CDR2 SMNVEV (reference sequence). The CDR3 totals 16 residues. The CDR3 coding sequence is TGTGCCAGCAGTTTTTGGGGAAGGACAGGGTCTGAAAAACTGTTTTTT. Protein: CASSFWGRTGSEKLFF.

This sequence joins TRBV5-1 and TRBJ1-5, with a tentative D call TRBD1 (5 bases). V was cut by 0 bases and J by 1 base, with 14 bases left in between. CDR3 size: 17 residues. Germline lookup yields CDR1 SGHRS and CDR2 YFSETQ. The CDR3 is CASSLGPSRASNQPQHF. The CDR3 coding sequence is TGCGCCAGCAGCTTGGGGCCCAGCAGGGCGAGCAATCAGCCCCAGCATTTT.

The chain has TRBV18 and TRBJ2-3; maybe TRBD2 (6 bases). Trimming left V 0 bases short and J 5 bases short, with 15 bases between. Germline loops: CDR1 KGHSH, CDR2 LQKENI. The CDR3 has 16 residues. DNA for the CDR3: TGTGCCAGCTCACCACCCAGGGCGGGGCTCGGAGATACGCAGTATTTT. It codes for CASSPPRAGLGDTQYF.

V and J are TRBV2 and TRBJ1-1; 11 nucleotides agree with TRBD1. J lost 5 bases, V lost 7 bases, and 9 bases had no gene match. Germline loops: CDR1 SNHLY, CDR2 FYNNEI. This CDR3 is built from 15 residues. In DNA, the CDR3 is TGTGCCAGCATTAGGGACAGGGGGTTGGGGACTGAAGCTTTCTTT. Its translation: CASIRDRGLGTEAFF.

The chain recombines TRBV6-5 with TRBJ2-1; the match to TRBD2 covers 12 bases. Germline lookup yields CDR1 MNHEY and CDR2 SVGAGI. The CDR3 contains 15 residues. V shed 4 bases, J shed 10 bases, and the junction held 8 bases outside the gene matches. CDR3 sequence reads: CASSSATSGGKEQFF. The DNA of the CDR3 is TGTGCCAGCAGTTCTGCGACTAGCGGGGGAAAAGAGCAGTTCTTC.

V gene TRBV19 combines with J gene TRBJ2-5, with 10 bases identical to TRBD2. Trimming cost V 4 bases and J 4 bases; bases outside gene matches: 3. The CDR3 loop spans 14 amino acids. Germline CDR1 LNHDA, CDR2 SQIVND (reference sequence). The CDR3 reads CASSRGTSAETQYF. For the CDR3, the DNA is TGTGCCAGTAGTAGAGGGACTAGCGCAGAGACCCAGTACTTC.

CDR3 amino acids: CASSPLPALEGNYGYTF. The CDR3 nucleotides read TGTGCCAGCTCACCACTTCCGGCCCTAGAAGGAAACTATGGCTACACCTTC. The chain combines TRBV18 with TRBJ1-2, with no clear D. The germline gives CDR1 KGHSH, CDR2 LQKENI. The length of the CDR3 is 17 residues. V was clipped by 1 base and J by 2 bases, with 17 bases between them.

V is TRBV4-1 and J is TRBJ2-1, with D perhaps matching TRBD2 (5 bases). The length of the CDR3 is 16 residues. V lost 1 base, J lost 0 bases, and 10 bases lay in between. Germline V gene sequence: CDR1 MGHRA, CDR2 YSYEKL. The CDR3 DNA reads TGCGCCAGCAGCCAAGTCAGCGGCAGCTCCTACAATGAGCAGTTCTTC. Its protein product is CASSQVSGSSYNEQFF.

The rearrangement joins TRBV5-5 to TRBJ1-2; D remains ambiguous. Deletions cut 4 bases from V and 4 bases from J, with 17 bases between. CDR3 length: 15 amino acids. Germline V gene data show CDR1 as SGHKS and CDR2 as YYEKEE (reference sequence). DNA of the CDR3: TGTGCCAGCAGCCTCCGGACTGCCATCGGCTATGGCTACACCTTC. Its translation is CASSLRTAIGYGYTF.

The chain employs TRBV7-9 and TRBJ1-5, with D unclear. V was clipped by 4 bases and J by 0 bases, with 4 bases between them. Germline CDR1 SEHNR, CDR2 FQNEAQ (reference sequence). The CDR3 length is 13 residues. In DNA, the CDR3 is TGTGCCAGCAGCTCCCATAGCAATCAGCCCCAGCATTTT. Protein sequence: CASSSHSNQPQHF.

V gene TRBV10-3 combines with J gene TRBJ1-1; D gene ambiguous. Germline V gene sequence: CDR1 ENHRY, CDR2 SYGVKD. This CDR3 comprises 12 residues. V lost 5 bases and J lost 2, with 6 bases in between. The CDR3 bases are TGTGCCATCAGTCACAGCAACACTGAAGCTTTCTTT. It codes for CAISHSNTEAFF.

This chain links TRBV6-5 with TRBJ1-1; no definite D call. This CDR3 contains 16 residues. Trimming stripped 0 bases from V and 0 bases from J, with 11 bases between. Germline values: CDR1 MNHEY, CDR2 SVGAGI. The CDR3 loop reads CASSYSTVDLNTEAFF. The CDR3 nucleotides read TGTGCCAGCAGTTACTCTACAGTGGATTTGAACACTGAAGCTTTCTTT.

The rearrangement links TRBV2 to TRBJ2-5, with D possibly matching TRBD2 (5 bases). CDR1 SNHLY and CDR2 FYNNEI come from the germline V gene. The CDR3 is 14 residues long. V was pared by 2 bases and J by 4 bases, with 11 bases between. The CDR3 region has the DNA TGTGCCAGCAGTGAAATGGTTGAGGGAGAGACCCAGTACTTC. Protein sequence: CASSEMVEGETQYF.

The sample holds one count of this clone. This rearrangement joins TRBV28 to TRBJ1-1; perhaps TRBD1 as D (6 bases). The CDR3 covers 12 residues. Germline loops: CDR1 MDHEN, CDR2 SYDVKM. Trimming stripped 6 bases from V and 3 bases from J, with 8 bases between. The DNA of the CDR3 is TGTGCCAGCAGAACAGGGCACACTGAAGCTTTCTTT. Translation: CASRTGHTEAFF.

This chain joins TRBV6-5 and TRBJ1-2, with D possibly being TRBD1 (5 bases). Trimming left V 6 bases short and J 8 bases short, with 16 bases between. CDR1 and CDR2 from the germline V gene are MNHEY and SVGAGI. CDR3 length: 13 residues. CDR3: CASSFQPGDGYTF. CDR3 in DNA: TGTGCCAGCAGCTTCCAGCCGGGGGACGGCTACACCTTC.

J is TRBJ2-3 and V is TRBV4-2, with 11 positions matching TRBD1. This CDR3 contains 16 residues. The germline CDR1 and CDR2 sequences are LGHNA and YNFKEQ. With V trimmed by 0 bases and J by 4 bases, 3 bases remained unmatched. CDR3 bases: TGTGCCAGCAGCCAAGAGCCGGGACAGGGGGCAGATACGCAGTATTTT. As protein: CASSQEPGQGADTQYF.

This chain links TRBV18 with TRBJ1-1; 7 bases match TRBD1. Trimming removed 2 bases from V and 3 bases from J; junction bases left unmatched: 9. The CDR3 is made up of 16 amino acids. Looked up from germline, CDR1 is KGHSH and CDR2 is LQKENI. Here the CDR3 reads CASSPNAQGVDTEAFF. CDR3 DNA: TGTGCCAGCTCACCAAACGCCCAGGGGGTTGACACTGAAGCTTTCTTT.

The V gene is TRBV28, the J gene TRBJ2-4; D is perhaps TRBD2 (6 bases). The CDR3 covers 17 residues. With 6 bases removed from V and 0 bases from J, the gap between germline ends came to 18 bases. CDR1 MDHEN and CDR2 SYDVKM come from the germline V gene. As DNA, the CDR3 is TGTGCCAGCAGCCGCGTGCCGTGGGGGGTAGCCAAAAACATTCAGTACTTC. This encodes CASSRVPWGVAKNIQYF.

This clone was observed a handful of times. This rearrangement joins TRBV5-4 to TRBJ2-7, with a possible D match to TRBD2 (6 bases). The CDR3 runs 16 residues. Looked up from germline, CDR1 is SGHNT and CDR2 is YYREEE (reference sequence). V lost 2 bases and J lost 1, with 16 bases in between. The CDR3 DNA follows: TGTGCCAGCAGCTTCCCCGGGGAGGCCGATTCCTACGAGCAGTACTTC. It is translated as CASSFPGEADSYEQYF.

The rearrangement links TRBV28 to TRBJ2-2, with 10 bases identical to TRBD1. The CDR3 contains 16 residues. Trimming removed 8 bases from V and 8 bases from J; junction bases left unmatched: 14. CDR1 and CDR2 from the germline V gene are MDHEN and SYDVKM. The CDR3 loop reads CASQWTGGIGRGELFF. The CDR3 DNA is TGTGCCAGCCAATGGACAGGGGGTATTGGACGGGGGGAGCTGTTTTTT.

V and J are TRBV11-2 and TRBJ2-3; TRBD2 agrees at 7 bases. This CDR3 spans 16 amino acids. Germline loops: CDR1 SGHAT, CDR2 FQNNGV. V shed 2 bases and J 5 bases; nucleotides not matched to a gene: 10. The CDR3 sequence: CASSLLVSGAGDTQYF. The CDR3 DNA sequence: TGTGCCAGCAGCTTACTCGTGAGCGGGGCAGGAGATACGCAGTATTTT.

This chain uses TRBV5-1 with TRBJ2-5, with D maybe TRBD2 (6 bases). The CDR3 loop spans 14 amino acids. V lost 7 bases to trimming and J lost 1 base, with 14 bases between them. CDR1 is SGHRS and CDR2 is YFSETQ in the germline V gene. In nucleotides, the CDR3 is TGCGCCAGCGCCCCTTTGGGGGGCCAAGAGACCCAGTACTTC. Its translation is CASAPLGGQETQYF.

V and J are TRBV5-5 and TRBJ1-6; no firm D call. Germline-derived CDR1 and CDR2 are SGHKS and YYEKEE (reference sequence). The CDR3 runs to 15 residues. V was pared by 2 bases and J by 0 bases, with 6 bases between. The CDR3 sequence: CASSFGFSYNSPLHF. The CDR3 coding sequence is TGTGCCAGCAGCTTCGGGTTCTCCTATAATTCACCCCTCCACTTT.